Each of the 30 T cell receptor beta chains below was sequenced from the same sample in a study of cytomegalovirus exposure and HLA in healthy donors. The PCR contained 60 Vbeta and 13 Jbeta primers. Assay used: immunoSEQ multiplex PCR; TCRdb lists only in-frame clones, some missing. The sample gives approximately 190,000 clones, 75% to 90% of which show up once; about 2.6% is in the top ten. Material: PBMCs. Receptor source: a woman in her forties or fifties in good health and CMV-seropositive.

The V and J genes are TRBV7-9 and TRBJ2-1; D is unclear. Trimming shortened V by 1 base and J by 6 bases, and 16 bases separated the two germline ends. This CDR3 has 16 residues. Germline loops: CDR1 SEHNR, CDR2 FQNEAQ (reference sequence). The CDR3 DNA follows: TGTGCCAGCAGCTTAGAGTTGTCGAGTCGATTCAATGAGCAGTTCTTC. It codes for CASSLELSSRFNEQFF.

The V call is TRBV7-3, the J call TRBJ2-1, with 7 bases lining up with TRBD2. V shed 5 bases and J 6 bases; nucleotides not matched to a gene: 7. The germline CDR1 and CDR2 sequences are SGHTA and FQGTGA. This CDR3 has 14 amino acids. CDR3 nucleotides: TGTGCCAGCAGCGAGGCGACGGGAGGCAATGAGCAGTTCTTC. Encoded protein: CASSEATGGNEQFF.

The rearrangement uses TRBV11-3 and TRBJ2-3; D is possibly TRBD2 (6 bases). V lost 0 bases and J lost 5, with 6 bases in between. Germline CDR1 SGHNT, CDR2 YENEEA. The CDR3 is 13 amino acids. The CDR3 DNA sequence: TGTGCCAGCAGCTTAGAGCGGGGAGATACGCAGTATTTT. It translates to CASSLERGDTQYF.

This chain joins TRBV9 and TRBJ1-3; a possible D gene is TRBD1 (5 bases). The germline V and J ends were trimmed by 0 bases and 2 bases, with 9 bases remaining between them. From germline, CDR1 is SGDLS and CDR2 YYNGEE. This CDR3 has 15 residues. CDR3 loop: CASSVASRAGNTIYF. The DNA of the CDR3 is TGTGCCAGCAGCGTAGCTTCCAGGGCTGGAAACACCATATATTTT.

V gene TRBV6-1 combines with J gene TRBJ2-7; a weak D match, TRBD1 (6 bases). The V and J ends lost 6 bases and 3 bases respectively, with 15 bases between them. Germline V lookup: CDR1 MNHNS, CDR2 SASEGT. The CDR3 is made up of 14 amino acids. CDR3 in amino acids: CASSHGDTNYEQYF. CDR3 DNA sequence: TGTGCCAGCAGCCACGGGGACACAAACTACGAGCAGTACTTC.

This clone was picked up one time. The CDR3 DNA is TGTGCCAGCAGCCCCTCAGAGGGCAGATACAATGAGCAGTTCTTC. This encodes CASSPSEGRYNEQFF. This rearrangement joins TRBV11-2 to TRBJ2-1, with D possibly TRBD2 on 5 matching bases. Per the germline V gene, CDR1 is SGHAT and CDR2 is FQNNGV. V shed 5 bases and J shed 4 bases, with 15 bases lying between them. The CDR3 spans 15 residues.

V is TRBV29-1 and J is TRBJ1-1; D might be TRBD1 (6 bases). Per germline, CDR1 SQVTM and CDR2 ANQGSEA. This CDR3 spans 14 amino acids. Trimming cost V 4 bases and J 0 bases, with 12 bases left between them. This CDR3 reads CSVAGVLMNTEAFF. In nucleotides, the CDR3 is TGCAGCGTTGCAGGGGTCCTCATGAACACTGAAGCTTTCTTT.

The chain combines TRBV6-5 with TRBJ1-1, with 7 positions matching TRBD1. Germline assignment: CDR1 MNHEY and CDR2 SVGAGI. This CDR3 contains 13 residues. Trimming cost V 8 bases and J 0 bases; bases outside gene matches: 3. This CDR3 is CASVQGVNTEAFF. The CDR3 coding sequence is TGTGCCAGCGTCCAGGGGGTGAACACTGAAGCTTTCTTT.

The rearrangement joins TRBV21-1 to TRBJ1-5. TRBV21-1 is classified as a pseudogene. The CDR3 sequence is 18 residues long. The CDR3 region is CASSKKTGEGAVNQPQHF. CDR3 in DNA: TGTGCCAGCAGCAAAAAAACGGGGGAAGGCGCAGTCAATCAGCCCCAGCATTTT.

The chain recombines TRBV5-1 with TRBJ1-6; 8 bases are shared with TRBD1. The CDR3 sequence is 16 residues long. Germline trimming cut 4 bases from V and 7 bases from J; bases unmatched to any gene: 10. Germline CDR1 and CDR2: SGHRS and YFSETQ. The CDR3 DNA is TGCGCCAGCAGCACAGGGGGTTTTTGGAACAATTCACCCCTCCACTTT. This codes for CASSTGGFWNNSPLHF.

The CDR3 loop is CASSTGTSGGPRDTQYF. Written as DNA, the CDR3 is TGCGCCAGCAGCACGGGGACTAGCGGGGGGCCAAGAGATACGCAGTATTTT. The chain links TRBV5-1 to TRBJ2-3, with TRBD2 identical over 15 bases. CDR1 and CDR2 (germline): SGHRS, YFSETQ. The CDR3 contains 17 residues. V was pared by 4 bases and J by 5 bases, with 8 bases of the junction left unmatched.

This rearrangement joins TRBV9 to TRBJ1-5; D remains ambiguous. CDR3 length: 15 residues. The germline V and J ends were trimmed by 0 bases and 1 base, with 8 bases remaining between them. Germline V gene sequence: CDR1 SGDLS, CDR2 YYNGEE. The CDR3 sequence: CASSVDSRSNQPQHF. The DNA for the CDR3 is TGTGCCAGCAGCGTAGATTCCAGGAGCAATCAGCCCCAGCATTTT.

The DNA of the CDR3 is TGTGCCAGCAGCTTGGGGGGGGGTCGAGGAACCGGGGAGCTGTTTTTT. This gives the protein CASSLGGGRGTGELFF. The chain carries TRBV11-2 and TRBJ2-2; 7 bases align to TRBD2. V gave up 3 bases and J gave up 5 bases; unmatched junction bases: 9. CDR1 is SGHAT, CDR2 FQNNGV, per germline. The CDR3 runs to 16 residues.

This clone was picked up one time. The genes are TRBV7-9 and TRBJ1-2, with no clear D. Trimming cost V 4 bases and J 3 bases, with 9 bases left between them. Germline-derived CDR1 and CDR2 are SEHNR and FQNEAQ (reference sequence). There are 13 residues in the CDR3. This chain's CDR3 is CASSSYGYYGYTF. The DNA of the CDR3 is TGTGCCAGCAGCTCTTACGGGTACTATGGCTACACCTTC.

This rearrangement joins TRBV5-4 to TRBJ1-1; tentatively, D is TRBD1 (5 bases). CDR1 and CDR2 from the germline V gene are SGHNT and YYREEE (reference sequence). The CDR3 is made up of 14 amino acids. V was pared by 0 bases and J by 3 bases, with 9 bases between. This chain's CDR3 is CASSLGGRDTEAFF. CDR3 DNA: TGTGCCAGCAGCTTGGGGGGCAGAGACACTGAAGCTTTCTTT.

V usage is TRBV6-5 and J usage is TRBJ2-7; D not resolved. Germline assignment: CDR1 MNHEY and CDR2 SVGAGI. V lost 6 bases and J 2 bases, leaving 8 bases between the germline ends. The length of the CDR3 is 12 residues. CDR3 sequence reads: CASSHTTYEQYF. CDR3 DNA: TGTGCCAGCAGCCACACAACCTACGAGCAGTACTTC.

The V call is TRBV7-2, the J call TRBJ2-2, with a tentative D call TRBD1 (6 bases). Trimming left V 1 base short and J 6 bases short, with 12 bases between. Germline V gene lookup returns CDR1 SGHTA and CDR2 FQGNSA. The CDR3 spans 15 residues. The CDR3 spells CASSLDRAYAGELFF. CDR3 bases: TGTGCCAGCAGCTTAGACAGGGCCTACGCCGGGGAGCTGTTTTTT.

The rearrangement uses TRBV4-3 and TRBJ2-3, with TRBD2 matching over 13 bases. The trim removed 7 bases at V and 5 bases at J, leaving 9 bases unmatched. Germline V gene data show CDR1 as LGHNA and CDR2 as YSLEER. CDR3 size: 16 residues. The DNA for the CDR3 is TGCGCCAGCACCCCACTAGCGGGGGGGCCAGGAGATACGCAGTATTTT. The encoded protein is CASTPLAGGPGDTQYF.

The V call is TRBV28, the J call TRBJ1-2; 7 bases agree with TRBD1. Unmatched junction bases numbered 11, after V lost 2 bases and J lost 8 bases. CDR1 is MDHEN and CDR2 is SYDVKM in the germline V gene. There are 15 residues in the CDR3. The CDR3 loop is CASSLIGGSTTGYTF. The CDR3 coding sequence is TGTGCCAGCAGTTTAATAGGGGGCTCGACGACGGGCTACACCTTC.

The V gene is TRBV10-3, the J gene TRBJ2-7; 10 bases agree with TRBD1. J lost 2 bases, V lost 0 bases, and 1 base had no gene match. CDR3 size: 15 residues. The germline CDR1 and CDR2 sequences are ENHRY and SYGVKD. The CDR3 bases are TGTGCCATCAGTGAGTCGGGGACAGGGGCCTACGAGCAGTACTTC. This translates into CAISESGTGAYEQYF.

V gene TRBV6-5 combines with J gene TRBJ2-2; D may be TRBD1 (5 bases). V gave up 0 bases and J gave up 5 bases, with 7 bases separating them. Germline values: CDR1 MNHEY, CDR2 SVGAGI. CDR3 length: 14 amino acids. Here the CDR3 DNA reads TGTGCCAGCAGTTACTCCAGGGATACCGGGGAGCTGTTTTTT. The encoded protein is CASSYSRDTGELFF.

The gene calls are TRBV5-4 and TRBJ2-5; 10 bases fit TRBD1. The J call is uncertain, as TRBJ2-7 better fits the DNA end. The germline V gene has CDR1 SGHNT and CDR2 YYREEE (reference sequence). This CDR3 contains 15 residues. CDR3 coding DNA: TGTGCCAGCAGCCACGCAGGACAGGGGGCCTACGAGCAGTACTTC. This sequence encodes CASSHAGQGAYEQYF.

J is TRBJ2-1 and V is TRBV10-3, with TRBD1 as a possible D gene (6 bases). V was shortened by 11 bases and J by 4 bases, with 12 bases between the two germline ends. CDR1 is ENHRY, CDR2 SYGVKD, per germline. The CDR3 is made up of 12 amino acids. CDR3 coding DNA: TGTGCCGCCGGACAGAATTACAATGAGCAGTTCTTC. Encoded protein: CAAGQNYNEQFF.

The rearrangement links TRBV23-1 to TRBJ2-5, with 10 bases lining up with TRBD1. TRBV23-1 is an ORF, with its function uncertain. The CDR3 covers 17 residues. The V segment lost 4 bases and the J segment 3 bases; nucleotides outside the gene matches: 11. In DNA, the CDR3 is TGCGCCAGCAGTCCACGGGCGACAGGGGGCCCGGAAGAGACCCAGTACTTC. It translates to CASSPRATGGPEETQYF.

The J gene is TRBJ2-5, the V gene TRBV29-1, with D possibly TRBD2 on 5 matching bases. Germline-derived CDR1 and CDR2 are SQVTM and ANQGSEA. The CDR3 sequence is 11 residues long. Written as DNA, the CDR3 is TGCAGTCACCGACTCGCCGGGATCCAGTACTTC. It specifies CSHRLAGIQYF.

V and J are TRBV28 and TRBJ1-5; 9 positions match TRBD1. V shed 3 bases and J 4 bases; nucleotides not matched to a gene: 10. This CDR3 region has 17 residues. CDR1 and CDR2 from the germline V gene are MDHEN and SYDVKM. The DNA for the CDR3 is TGTGCCAGCAGTTTTCAATCTGGGACAGGGCTAAATCAGCCCCAGCATTTT. It encodes CASSFQSGTGLNQPQHF.

The CDR3 region is CASSSASGGQYNEQFF. Written as DNA, the CDR3 is TGTGCCAGCAGTTCCGCTAGCGGGGGGCAATACAATGAGCAGTTCTTC. The chain uses TRBV28 and TRBJ2-1; 11 bases match TRBD2. Germline-derived CDR1 and CDR2 are MDHEN and SYDVKM. Trimming took 4 bases from V and 4 from J; bases not matched to a gene: 6. CDR3 length: 16 residues. The entire variable domain, with the rest obtained from reference TRBV28 and TRBJ2-1, is as follows: DVKVTQSSRYLVKRTGEKVFLECVQDMDHENMFWYRQDPGLGLRLIYFSYDVKMKEKGDIPEGYSVSREKKERFSLILESASTNQTSMYLCASSSASGGQYNEQFFGPGTRLTVL.

This clone was counted a single time. The chain combines TRBV5-1 with TRBJ2-7, with 9 bases aligning to TRBD1. The CDR3 contains 14 residues. The V gene's germline CDR1 is SGHRS and CDR2 YFSETQ. V shed 4 bases and J 4 bases; nucleotides not matched to a gene: 6. The DNA of the CDR3 is TGCGCCAGCAGCCTACAGGGGGCGCAATACGAGCAGTACTTC. This gives the protein CASSLQGAQYEQYF.

The V gene is TRBV7-3, the J gene TRBJ1-1; D remains unclear. The CDR3 runs 14 residues. Trimming pared 2 bases from V and 2 bases from J, leaving 9 bases between. CDR1 and CDR2 (germline): SGHTA, FQGTGA. This chain's CDR3 is CASSLEGFNTEAFF. The CDR3 DNA sequence: TGTGCCAGCAGCTTAGAGGGTTTTAACACTGAAGCTTTCTTT. Using reference TRBV7-3 and TRBJ1-1 for the parts outside the CDR3, the full variable domain is GAGVSQTPSNKVTEKGKYVELRCDPISGHTALYWYRQSLGQGPEFLIYFQGTGAADDSGLPNDRFFAVRPEGSVSTLKIQRTERGDSAVYLCASSLEGFNTEAFFGQGTRLTVV.

The rearrangement joins TRBV5-1 to TRBJ2-7, with 7 bases aligning to TRBD2. V lost 2 bases to trimming and J lost 5 bases; unmatched junction nucleotides: 7. The germline V gene encodes CDR1 SGHRS and CDR2 YFSETQ. This CDR3 is 14 amino acids long. CDR3 sequence reads: CASSFGGEIDEQYF. The CDR3, as DNA: TGCGCCAGCAGCTTTGGGGGGGAAATCGACGAGCAGTACTTC. The whole variable domain, filled in from reference TRBV5-1 and TRBJ2-7, reads KAGVTQTPRYLIKTRGQQVTLSCSPISGHRSVSWYQQTPGQGLQFLFEYFSETQRNKGNFPGRFSGRQFSNSRSEMNVSTLELGDSALYLCASSFGGEIDEQYFGPGTRLTVT.